This TCR beta chain was identified in a study of T cell repertoires in cytomegalovirus infection. Overall study: Researchers turned to recently identified HLA-C-restricted CMV epitopes as well as well-studied HLA-B-restricted ones. Public TCR beta signatures were indicative of both CMV infection and a matching HLA type. Study-level points and caveats: CMV-specific HLA-C-restricted TCR beta clonotypes dominated the ex vivo response.

On this clonotype itself: The antigen is not known.

CDR3 size: 17 residues. Germline V gives CDR1 MNHGY, CDR2 SAAAGT. Trimming stripped 6 bases from V and 2 bases from J, with 17 bases between. TCRdb recomputed calls from the reads with MiXCR, one row per CDR3 protein. Of about 900,000 distinct CDR3 sequences detected, 30% to 40% appear once; the ten largest clones hold over 11%. J is TRBJ2-6 and V is TRBV6-8; D not resolved. This TCR derives from a human donor in good health (CMV status not recorded). Some clones in this sample may be carry-over from other donors' samples. The sequences come from cultured CD8+ T cells from PBMCs, collected from culture after CMV antigen stimulation. The CDR3 nucleotides read TGTGCCAGCAGCCAGGAACCGGAGCTGACTGGGGCCAACGTCCTGACTTTC. It is translated as CASSQEPELTGANVLTF.